These 18 T cell receptor beta chains share one sample of origin, sequenced in a study of blood T cell repertoires in COVID-19. Produced via immunoSEQ multiplex PCR; TCRdb's table is partial and in-frame only. The sample holds some 390,000 clones, 85% to 90% seen once. The sample taken for sequencing was PBMCs or T cells enriched from blood (not recorded which). The receptors stem from a young woman who had recovered from COVID-19.

The chain links TRBV30 to TRBJ1-1, with 8 bases fitting TRBD1. Germline assignment: CDR1 GTSNPN and CDR2 SVGIG (reference sequence). The CDR3 is 16 amino acids. V was clipped by 0 bases and J by 10 bases; unmatched bases: 16. The CDR3 region is CAWSVRVSDRDSRAFF. The CDR3 DNA follows: TGTGCCTGGAGTGTACGGGTATCGGACAGGGACTCTCGAGCTTTCTTT.

The rearrangement joins TRBV18 to TRBJ1-5, with D possibly matching TRBD1 (5 bases). The CDR3 spans 15 residues. The germline V gene has CDR1 KGHSH and CDR2 LQKENI. With 3 bases removed from V and 0 bases from J, the gap between germline ends came to 9 bases. The CDR3 DNA sequence: TGTGCCAGCTCACCGGGACTGCCTAGCAATCAGCCCCAGCATTTT. Translation: CASSPGLPSNQPQHF.

J is TRBJ1-1 and V is TRBV27, with D maybe TRBD1 (5 bases). The CDR3 runs to 13 residues. Germline V gives CDR1 MNHEY, CDR2 SMNVEV (reference sequence). Trimming shortened V by 5 bases and J by 6 bases, and 13 bases separated the two germline ends. Here the CDR3 reads CASSPGGLSEAFF. In DNA, the CDR3 is TGTGCCAGCAGTCCGGGGGGTCTTTCTGAAGCTTTCTTT.

Only one count was recorded for this clone. The chain combines TRBV3-1 (or the pseudogene TRBV3-2) with TRBJ2-7, with 9 bases fitting TRBD1. V shed 1 base and J 2 bases; nucleotides not matched to a gene: 3. The germline V gene encodes CDR1 LGHDT and CDR2 YNNKEL (reference sequence). There are 15 residues in the CDR3. CDR3 sequence reads: CASSQVGTGTYEQYF. CDR3 bases: TGTGCCAGCAGCCAAGTGGGGACAGGGACCTACGAGCAGTACTTC.

V gene TRBV3-1 (or the pseudogene TRBV3-2) combines with J gene TRBJ2-1; a weak D match, TRBD2 (5 bases). The CDR3 has 12 residues. The germline CDR1 and CDR2 sequences are LGHDT and YNNKEL (reference sequence). V was cut by 4 bases and J by 7 bases, with 8 bases left in between. CDR3 residues: CASSLEGNEQFF. In DNA, the CDR3 is TGTGCCAGCAGCCTTGAGGGTAATGAGCAGTTCTTC.

This sequence joins TRBV15 and TRBJ2-7; 7 bases are a match to TRBD2. The J segment lost 2 bases and the V segment lost 5 bases, leaving 3 bases of the junction unmatched. Looked up from germline, CDR1 is LNHNV and CDR2 is YYDKDF (reference sequence). This CDR3 is built from 13 residues. CDR3 residues: CATSAGVTYEQYF. The CDR3 nucleotides read TGTGCCACCAGCGCGGGAGTAACCTACGAGCAGTACTTC.

This clone was recorded only once. The chain couples TRBV27 to TRBJ2-7; TRBD1 agrees at 9 bases. CDR1 is MNHEY and CDR2 is SMNVEV in the germline V gene (reference sequence). The CDR3 contains 15 residues. V shed 5 bases, J shed 6 bases, and the junction held 11 bases outside the gene matches. The CDR3 nucleotides are TGTGCCAGCAGTCCCGGTGGGGACAGGGAGTCCGAGCAGTACTTC. Its protein product is CASSPGGDRESEQYF.

The V call is TRBV6-1, the J call TRBJ1-5; 8 bases align to TRBD1. There are 15 residues in the CDR3. Germline CDR1 and CDR2: MNHNS and SASEGT. J lost 6 bases, V lost 2 bases, and 6 bases had no gene match. CDR3 DNA: TGTGCCAGCAGTGAATCGGGACAGGTAACTCAGCCCCAGCATTTT. As protein: CASSESGQVTQPQHF.

The rearrangement uses TRBV3-1 (or the pseudogene TRBV3-2) and TRBJ1-5; no definite D call. Germline CDR1 is LGHDT and CDR2 is YNNKEL (reference sequence). The CDR3 is 14 amino acids. Deletions cut 2 bases from V and 2 bases from J, with 7 bases between. The CDR3 sequence: CASSQFVGNQPQHF. CDR3 in DNA: TGTGCCAGCAGCCAATTCGTTGGCAATCAGCCCCAGCATTTT.

The chain is built from TRBV24-1 and TRBJ2-5, with 9 bases fitting TRBD1. This CDR3 has 15 amino acids. Germline loops: CDR1 KGHDR, CDR2 SFDVKD. The V gene end was trimmed by 9 bases and the J gene end by 4 bases; junction bases not matched to a gene: 11. CDR3 in amino acids: CATGERQGVIETQYF. The CDR3 region has the DNA TGTGCCACCGGGGAAAGACAGGGGGTGATAGAGACCCAGTACTTC.

The rearrangement links TRBV27 to TRBJ1-2; weak D call: TRBD1 (5 bases). The CDR3 is 12 amino acids. The germline CDR1 and CDR2 sequences are MNHEY and SMNVEV (reference sequence). V lost 7 bases and J lost 9, with 15 bases in between. CDR3 bases: TGTGCCAGCAAGGACAAAGTCAATAGCTACACCTTC. This encodes CASKDKVNSYTF.

The genes are TRBV10-1 and TRBJ2-1; 8 bases match TRBD2. V trimming: 3 bases; J trimming: 0 bases; junction bases outside the gene matches: 13. Looked up from germline, CDR1 is WNHNN and CDR2 is SYGVQD (reference sequence). The CDR3 loop spans 19 amino acids. This chain's CDR3 is CASSDRLAGIPSSYNEQFF. The CDR3 DNA sequence: TGCGCCAGCAGTGATCGGCTAGCGGGCATACCGAGCTCCTACAATGAGCAGTTCTTC.

This chain uses TRBV7-9 with TRBJ2-7; TRBD1 aligns across 7 bases. The germline CDR1 and CDR2 sequences are SEHNR and FQNEAQ (reference sequence). The CDR3 sequence is 13 residues long. J was trimmed by 5 bases and V by 7 bases; bases with no gene match: 8. The CDR3: CASTPTGRNEQYF. The CDR3 DNA follows: TGTGCCAGCACCCCGACAGGGCGCAACGAGCAGTACTTC.

The rearrangement uses TRBV6-1 and TRBJ1-3; TRBD1 aligns across 9 bases. CDR1 MNHNS and CDR2 SASEGT come from the germline V gene. This CDR3 has 16 residues. V trimming: 4 bases; J trimming: 5 bases; junction bases outside the gene matches: 9. The CDR3 DNA sequence: TGTGCCAGCAGTGGGGCCGGGACAGGGTGGAGAAACACCATATATTTT. It translates to CASSGAGTGWRNTIYF.

The V gene is TRBV12-5, the J gene TRBJ1-4, with D unresolved. This CDR3 comprises 12 residues. Between the trimmed V and J ends, which lost 7 bases and 11 bases, there was a span of 14 bases. Germline V gene lookup returns CDR1 LGHNT and CDR2 FRNRAP. This chain's CDR3 is CASALSGSKLFF. The DNA for the CDR3 is TGTGCTAGTGCCTTGAGCGGGTCCAAACTGTTTTTT.

The rearrangement links TRBV5-8 to TRBJ1-5; D is unresolved. This CDR3 spans 13 amino acids. CDR1 and CDR2 (germline): SGHTS, YDEGEE. The V and J ends lost 0 bases and 5 bases respectively, with 6 bases between them. In DNA, the CDR3 is TGTGCCAGCAGCTTGGGAGGGTATCAGCCCCAGCATTTT. Protein product: CASSLGGYQPQHF.

The V call is TRBV19, the J call TRBJ1-2; 9 positions match TRBD1. CDR3 length: 15 amino acids. The V gene end was trimmed by 7 bases and the J gene end by 8 bases; junction bases not matched to a gene: 14. Germline CDR1 is LNHDA and CDR2 is SQIVND (reference sequence). CDR3: CASKRDRVYSRGYTF. The CDR3 region has the DNA TGTGCCAGTAAGAGGGACAGGGTTTATTCGAGAGGCTACACCTTC.

The V gene is TRBV29-1, the J gene TRBJ2-7, with 10 bases aligning to TRBD1. V was pared by 4 bases and J by 4 bases, with 10 bases of the junction left unmatched. The CDR3 contains 15 residues. Germline CDR1 SQVTM, CDR2 ANQGSEA. The CDR3, as DNA: TGCAGCGTTGTATCCGGGACAGGGGCGGGATACGAGCAGTACTTC. It specifies CSVVSGTGAGYEQYF.